These 5 T cell receptor beta chains were sequenced from one sample in a study of a mutant IDH1 vaccine in newly diagnosed glioma. This sample's time point: week 47, end of study. Vaccination comprised doses that each held 300 ug of mutant IDH1 20-mer peptide, plus topical imiquimod. The antigens of these receptors remain unknown. The repertoire was sequenced with immunoSEQ multiplex PCR; TCRdb's copy has only in-frame clones and lacks some. Of roughly 56,000 clones listed, 76% are singletons. The source material was PBMCs, sampled from a glioma patient whose treatment included an IDH1 peptide vaccine. The source is a woman between 40 and 50 years old with glioma. Some clones in this sample may be carry-over from other donors' samples.

The rearrangement uses TRBV5-6 and TRBJ2-3, with TRBD2 matching 9 bases. Germline assignment: CDR1 SGHDT and CDR2 YYEEEE. CDR3 length: 16 residues. The V gene end was trimmed by 0 bases and the J gene end by 0 bases; junction bases not matched to a gene: 2. In DNA form, the CDR3 reads TGTGCCAGCAGCTTGGCCCTAGCGGGGAGCACAGATACGCAGTATTTT. Protein: CASSLALAGSTDTQYF.

Notes on this clone: A junction boundary mismatches the germline segment, possibly from a read error. The gene calls are TRBV6-1 and TRBJ1-2; perhaps TRBD1 as D (6 bases). This CDR3 is built from 9 residues. The germline gives CDR1 MNHNS, CDR2 SASEGT. CDR3 sequence (DNA): TGTGCCAGCTCACCGACAGGCTACTTC. This codes for CASSPTGYF.

The chain uses TRBV2 and TRBJ2-3, with D perhaps TRBD1 (6 bases). The CDR3 sequence is 15 residues long. From germline, CDR1 is SNHLY and CDR2 FYNNEI. Deletions cut 6 bases from V and 4 bases from J, with 17 bases between. CDR3: CASRPGTFPADTQYF. The CDR3 DNA reads TGTGCCAGCAGACCCGGGACATTTCCTGCAGATACGCAGTATTTT.

This clone has just one count. The chain carries TRBV5-1 and TRBJ1-2; D possibly corresponds to TRBD1 (6 bases). The ends were cut back, 4 bases at V and 2 bases at J, with 12 bases in the middle. Germline CDR1 is SGHRS and CDR2 is YFSETQ. The CDR3 has 14 amino acids. CDR3 DNA sequence: TGCGCCAGCAGCAAGGACAGCACCAACTATGGCTACACCTTC. It yields the protein CASSKDSTNYGYTF.

The V call is TRBV27, the J call TRBJ2-7; 7 nucleotides agree with TRBD1. V dropped 6 bases and J dropped 1; count of bases not matched to a gene: 9. The CDR3 consists of 15 residues. Germline V gene lookup returns CDR1 MNHEY and CDR2 SMNVEV (reference sequence). The CDR3 bases are TGTGCCAGCAGCCATCGACAGGGCGGATCCTACGAGCAGTACTTC. Amino acid sequence: CASSHRQGGSYEQYF.